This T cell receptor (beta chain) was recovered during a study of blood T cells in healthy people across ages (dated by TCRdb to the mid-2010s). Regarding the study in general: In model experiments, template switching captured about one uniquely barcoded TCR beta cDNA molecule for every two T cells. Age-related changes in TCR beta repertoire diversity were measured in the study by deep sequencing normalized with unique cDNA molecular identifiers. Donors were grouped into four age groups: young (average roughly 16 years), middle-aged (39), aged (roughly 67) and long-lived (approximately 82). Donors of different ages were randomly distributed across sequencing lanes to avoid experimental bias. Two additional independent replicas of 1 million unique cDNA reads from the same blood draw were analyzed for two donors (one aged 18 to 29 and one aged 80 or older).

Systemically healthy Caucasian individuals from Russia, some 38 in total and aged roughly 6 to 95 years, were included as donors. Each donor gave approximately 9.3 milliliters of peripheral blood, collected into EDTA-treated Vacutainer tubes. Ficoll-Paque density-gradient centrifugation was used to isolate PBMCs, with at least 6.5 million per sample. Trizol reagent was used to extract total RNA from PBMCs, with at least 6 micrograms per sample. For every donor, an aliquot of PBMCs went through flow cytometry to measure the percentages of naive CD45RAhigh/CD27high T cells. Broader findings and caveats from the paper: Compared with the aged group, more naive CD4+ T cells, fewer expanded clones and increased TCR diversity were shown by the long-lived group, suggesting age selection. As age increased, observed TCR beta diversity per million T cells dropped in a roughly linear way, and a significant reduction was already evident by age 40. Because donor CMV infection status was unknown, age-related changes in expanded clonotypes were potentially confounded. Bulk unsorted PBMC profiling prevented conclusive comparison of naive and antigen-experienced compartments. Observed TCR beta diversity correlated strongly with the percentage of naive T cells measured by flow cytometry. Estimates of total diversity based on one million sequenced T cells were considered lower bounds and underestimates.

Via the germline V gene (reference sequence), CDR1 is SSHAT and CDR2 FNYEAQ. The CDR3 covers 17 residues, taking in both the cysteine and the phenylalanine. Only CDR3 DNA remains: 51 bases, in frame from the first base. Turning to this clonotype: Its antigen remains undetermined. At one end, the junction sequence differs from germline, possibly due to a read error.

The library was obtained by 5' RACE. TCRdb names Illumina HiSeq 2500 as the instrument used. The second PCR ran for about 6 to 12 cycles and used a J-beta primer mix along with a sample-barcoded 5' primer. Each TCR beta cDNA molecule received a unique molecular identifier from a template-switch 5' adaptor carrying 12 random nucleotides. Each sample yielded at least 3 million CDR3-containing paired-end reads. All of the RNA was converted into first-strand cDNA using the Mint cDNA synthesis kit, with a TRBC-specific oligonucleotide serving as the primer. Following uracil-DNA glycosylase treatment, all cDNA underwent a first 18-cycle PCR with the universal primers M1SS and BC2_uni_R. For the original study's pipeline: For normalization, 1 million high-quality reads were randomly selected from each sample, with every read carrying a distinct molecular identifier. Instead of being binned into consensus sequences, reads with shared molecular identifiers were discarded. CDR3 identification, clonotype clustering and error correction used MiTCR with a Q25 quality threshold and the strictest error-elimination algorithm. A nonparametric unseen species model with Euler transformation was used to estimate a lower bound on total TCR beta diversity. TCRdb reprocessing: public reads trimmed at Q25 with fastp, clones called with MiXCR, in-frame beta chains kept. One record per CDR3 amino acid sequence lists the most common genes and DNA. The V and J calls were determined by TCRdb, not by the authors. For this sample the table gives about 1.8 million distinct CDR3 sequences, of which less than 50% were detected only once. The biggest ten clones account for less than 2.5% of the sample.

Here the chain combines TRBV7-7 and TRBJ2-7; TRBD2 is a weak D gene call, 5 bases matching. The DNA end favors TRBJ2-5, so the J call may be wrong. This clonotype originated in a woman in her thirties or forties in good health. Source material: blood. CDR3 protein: CASSADYTGSQRRTQYF. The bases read TGTGCTAGCAGCGCAGACTACACTGGGAGCCAGCGGAGGACCCAGTACTTC.